These 29 T cell receptor beta chains were sequenced from one sample in a study of T cell repertoires in cytomegalovirus infection. Antigen specificity for these receptors is unknown. TCRdb re-called the reads through MiXCR, storing one row per CDR3 protein. Of under 95,000 distinct CDR3 sequences listed, more than 40% were seen once; the top ten hold about 92%. The material sequenced was CD8+ T cells from cultured PBMCs, taken from culture after CMV antigen stimulation. These TCRs come from a human donor in good health (CMV status not recorded). Some clones in this sample may be carry-over from other donors' samples.

The rearrangement uses TRBV7-8 and TRBJ1-6; D unresolved. The CDR3 covers 14 residues. In germline, CDR1 is SGHVS, CDR2 FQNEAQ. V shed 2 bases and J shed 3 bases, with 5 bases lying between them. CDR3 coding DNA: TGTGCCAGCAGCTTAACGCTCTATAATTCACCCCTCCACTTT. This sequence encodes CASSLTLYNSPLHF.

V is TRBV5-1 and J is TRBJ1-1; perhaps TRBD1 as D (6 bases). V gave up 3 bases and J gave up 3 bases, with 9 bases separating them. The CDR3 sequence is 13 residues long. Germline-derived CDR1 and CDR2 are SGHRS and YFSETQ. For the CDR3, the DNA is TGCGCCAGCAGCTGGACAGTCGACACTGAAGCTTTCTTT. It is translated as CASSWTVDTEAFF.

The V gene is TRBV27, the J gene TRBJ2-7; possibly TRBD2 for D (6 bases). CDR1 and CDR2 from the germline V gene are MNHEY and SMNVEV (reference sequence). V was cut by 2 bases and J by 5 bases, with 13 bases left in between. The CDR3 sequence is 14 residues long. CDR3 sequence reads: CASSLGFGEDEQYF. The CDR3, as DNA: TGTGCCAGCAGTTTAGGGTTCGGGGAGGACGAGCAGTACTTC.

The chain uses TRBV27 and TRBJ1-4, with 9 positions matching TRBD1. Germline assignment: CDR1 MNHEY and CDR2 SMNVEV (reference sequence). V was pared by 6 bases and J by 0 bases, with 11 bases of the junction left unmatched. CDR3 length: 18 amino acids. The CDR3 loop reads CASSRQGVLVATNEKLFF. Written as DNA, the CDR3 is TGTGCCAGCAGCCGACAGGGGGTGTTAGTTGCAACTAATGAAAAACTGTTTTTT.

The chain recombines TRBV27 with TRBJ2-1; D remains ambiguous. Trimming left V 4 bases short and J 12 bases short, with 22 bases between. Looked up from germline, CDR1 is MNHEY and CDR2 is SMNVEV (reference sequence). The CDR3 contains 15 residues. The DNA of the CDR3 is TGTGCCAGCAGTTCCCCCTACGGACCTGTTTTTGGGCAGTTCTTC. Its translation is CASSSPYGPVFGQFF.

Sample share makes this clonotype medium-sized. The chain links TRBV7-2 to TRBJ1-2; 7 bases fit TRBD1. This CDR3 has 19 amino acids. J was trimmed by 7 bases and V by 1 base; bases with no gene match: 21. CDR1 is SGHTA, CDR2 FQGNSA, per germline. Here the CDR3 reads CASSLGDVTPTGLGSGYTF. Here the CDR3 DNA reads TGTGCCAGCAGCTTAGGGGACGTCACTCCGACAGGGTTGGGTAGTGGCTACACCTTC.

The chain links TRBV4-1 to TRBJ2-7; D perhaps matches TRBD1 (6 bases). Germline CDR1 reads MGHRA; CDR2 reads YSYEKL. V was trimmed by 1 base and J by 5 bases, leaving 15 bases between them. The CDR3 is made up of 15 amino acids. The CDR3 protein is CASSQGPIRQDEQYF. The DNA for the CDR3 is TGCGCCAGCAGCCAAGGACCTATTAGACAGGACGAGCAGTACTTC.

Only a few counts were recorded for this clonotype. The chain has TRBV7-6 and TRBJ2-6, with 12 bases aligning to TRBD2. The CDR3 runs 17 residues. Germline CDR1 SGHVS, CDR2 FNYEAQ. The V segment lost 2 bases and the J segment 1 base; nucleotides outside the gene matches: 0. CDR3 coding DNA: TGTGCCAGCAGCTTACTAGCGGGAGGGTCTGGGGCCAACGTCCTGACTTTC. This translates into CASSLLAGGSGANVLTF.

This chain joins TRBV11-2 and TRBJ2-1; 9 bases line up with TRBD1. V was pared by 3 bases and J by 1 base, with 10 bases of the junction left unmatched. CDR3 length: 18 residues. Looked up from germline, CDR1 is SGHAT and CDR2 is FQNNGV. The DNA of the CDR3 is TGTGCCAGCAGCTTCCCAACAGGGGGCGCGGGGTCCTACAATGAGCAGTTCTTC. It specifies CASSFPTGGAGSYNEQFF.

V gene TRBV19 combines with J gene TRBJ1-3, with TRBD1 as a possible D gene (6 bases). The germline V and J ends were trimmed by 6 bases and 0 bases, with 12 bases remaining between them. Per germline, CDR1 LNHDA and CDR2 SQIVND (reference sequence). The CDR3 runs to 15 residues. CDR3 sequence reads: CASRLDRSSGNTIYF. The CDR3 DNA follows: TGTGCCAGTAGATTGGACAGATCCTCTGGAAACACCATATATTTT. The complete variable domain, with remaining parts taken from reference TRBV19 and TRBJ1-3, reads DGGITQSPKYLFRKEGQNVTLSCEQNLNHDAMYWYRQDPGQGLRLIYYSQIVNDFQKGDIAEGYSVSREKKESFPLTVTSAQKNPTAFYLCASRLDRSSGNTIYFGEGSWLTVV.

CDR3 sequence (DNA): TGTGCCAGCAGTGGGGACAGGGGGGGCGGTGAGACCCAGTACTTC. As protein: CASSGDRGGGETQYF. The V and J genes are TRBV6-1 and TRBJ2-5; 11 bases fit TRBD1. The germline CDR1 and CDR2 sequences are MNHNS and SASEGT. The CDR3 loop spans 15 amino acids. With V trimmed by 4 bases and J by 5 bases, 6 bases remained unmatched.

The chain combines TRBV7-6 with TRBJ1-3; D may be TRBD1 (6 bases). The CDR3 is 17 amino acids. Deletions cut 5 bases from V and 4 bases from J, with 21 bases between. Germline CDR1 and CDR2: SGHVS and FNYEAQ. CDR3 nucleotides: TGTGCCAGCAGCACAGAAGGGGGAGTTGTGGGCGGAAACACCATATATTTT. Its translation is CASSTEGGVVGGNTIYF.

J is TRBJ2-7 and V is TRBV12-3 or TRBV12-4; 14 bases map to TRBD2. The CDR3 contains 16 residues. With V trimmed by 5 bases and J by 5 bases, 8 bases remained unmatched. The CDR3 DNA follows: TGTGCCAGCAGTCCGGGACTAGCGGGAGCCCCGAACGAGCAGTACTTC. Translating gives CASSPGLAGAPNEQYF.

A single count supports this clonotype. The V call is TRBV27, the J call TRBJ2-3; D may be TRBD1 or TRBD2 (6 bases each). V was pared by 6 bases and J by 2 bases, with 9 bases between. CDR3 length: 13 amino acids. The V gene's germline CDR1 is MNHEY and CDR2 SMNVEV (reference sequence). CDR3 DNA: TGTGCCAGCAGCGGGGGCCTCACAGATACGCAGTATTTT. Translating gives CASSGGLTDTQYF.

This clonotype was detected only a few times. V and J are TRBV28 and TRBJ2-4; no clear D gene. The CDR3 sequence is 17 residues long. V shed 6 bases and J shed 0 bases, with 18 bases lying between them. Germline loops: CDR1 MDHEN, CDR2 SYDVKM. CDR3 protein: CASSPALETLAKNIQYF. The DNA of the CDR3 is TGTGCCAGCAGCCCCGCGCTTGAGACCTTAGCCAAAAACATTCAGTACTTC.

The V and J genes are TRBV4-2 and TRBJ1-2; D is perhaps TRBD1 (5 bases). Germline CDR1 and CDR2: LGHNA and YNFKEQ. This CDR3 contains 16 residues. Trimming took off 1 base at V and 3 bases at J, with 15 bases between the two ends. The CDR3 is CASSQGRRGRDYGYTF. The CDR3 DNA reads as TGTGCCAGCAGCCAAGGAAGGCGGGGACGGGACTATGGCTACACCTTC.

J is TRBJ2-2 and V is TRBV7-2, with 9 positions matching TRBD1. Germline V gene lookup returns CDR1 SGHTA and CDR2 FQGNSA. The V gene end was trimmed by 4 bases and the J gene end by 6 bases; junction bases not matched to a gene: 9. CDR3 size: 16 residues. The CDR3 region has the DNA TGTGCCAGCAGCTCCATGGGACAGGGTACTCCCGGGGAGCTGTTTTTT. It specifies CASSSMGQGTPGELFF.

This clonotype was picked up many times. J is TRBJ2-1 and V is TRBV6-6; D ambiguous. The CDR3 totals 12 residues. The V end was cut by 2 bases, the J end by 8 bases, with 7 bases between. Germline CDR1 is MNHNY and CDR2 is SVGAGI (reference sequence). The CDR3 region has the DNA TGTGCCAGCAGTTACGGGTGGGATGAGCAGTTCTTC. This gives the protein CASSYGWDEQFF.

This clonotype was recorded at least ten times. V and J are TRBV7-9 and TRBJ1-5; D possibly corresponds to TRBD1 (6 bases). This CDR3 is built from 15 residues. Per germline, CDR1 SEHNR and CDR2 FQNEAQ (reference sequence). V dropped 5 bases and J dropped 5 bases, with 16 bases sitting between them. CDR3 in DNA: TGTGCCAGCAGCACCTCTAACAGGGAGGATCAGCCCCAGCATTTT. Protein sequence: CASSTSNREDQPQHF.

The chain is built from TRBV7-8 and TRBJ1-1; tentative D call: TRBD1 (6 bases). This CDR3 is built from 15 residues. Deletions cut 5 bases from V and 3 bases from J, with 16 bases between. Germline CDR1 is SGHVS and CDR2 is FQNEAQ. The CDR3 is CASSRLAGADTEAFF. The CDR3 DNA reads as TGTGCCAGCAGCCGCCTTGCAGGGGCCGACACTGAAGCTTTCTTT.

This chain uses TRBV7-9 with TRBJ1-5; TRBD1 matches 8 bases. The J segment lost 0 bases and the V segment lost 0 bases, leaving 10 bases of the junction unmatched. The CDR3 is 19 residues long. Germline CDR1 SEHNR, CDR2 FQNEAQ (reference sequence). The CDR3 coding sequence is TGTGCCAGCAGCTTAGCGACGGGGGACAGGTCAGATAGCAATCAGCCCCAGCATTTT. Encoded protein: CASSLATGDRSDSNQPQHF. The variable domain in full, completed from reference TRBV7-9 and TRBJ1-5, reads DTGVSQNPRHKITKRGQNVTFRCDPISEHNRLYWYRQTLGQGPEFLTYFQNEAQLEKSRLLSDRFSAERPKGSFSTLEIQRTEQGDSAMYLCASSLATGDRSDSNQPQHFGDGTRLSIL.

The chain links TRBV7-6 to TRBJ2-5; D not resolved. Per the germline V gene, CDR1 is SGHVS and CDR2 is FNYEAQ. The CDR3 contains 16 residues. V gave up 1 base and J gave up 4 bases, with 16 bases separating them. CDR3 in amino acids: CASSLGPPGPRETQYF. CDR3 bases: TGTGCCAGCAGCTTAGGGCCCCCCGGGCCCCGAGAGACCCAGTACTTC.

On this clonotype itself: An end of the junction does not agree with germline; a read error may underlie this. This chain uses TRBV7-7 with TRBJ2-1, with no clear D. The CDR3 totals 13 residues. Germline CDR1 is SSHAT and CDR2 is FNYEAQ (reference sequence). In nucleotides, the CDR3 is TGTGCTAGCAGCTTAGCTTTCGGGAATGAGCAGTTCTTC. Translation gives CASSLAFGNEQFF.

V usage is TRBV10-1 and J usage is TRBJ2-7; D tentatively fits TRBD1 or TRBD2 (5 bases each). The CDR3 has 14 amino acids. Trimming cost V 5 bases and J 2 bases, with 13 bases left between them. CDR1 is WNHNN and CDR2 is SYGVQD in the germline V gene (reference sequence). The DNA of the CDR3 is TGCGCCAGCAGTCTTGGGACGGAAACCTACGAGCAGTACTTC. This sequence encodes CASSLGTETYEQYF.

The chain links TRBV20-1 to TRBJ1-3; unclear D gene. Trimming cost V 0 bases and J 2 bases, with 14 bases left between them. Germline lookup yields CDR1 DFQATT and CDR2 SNEGSKA (reference sequence). CDR3 length: 16 amino acids. CDR3 sequence reads: CSARDHNAVPGNTIYF. CDR3 in DNA: TGCAGTGCTAGAGATCATAACGCGGTACCTGGAAACACCATATATTTT.

The rearrangement links TRBV24-1 to TRBJ2-2; no clear D. Trimming shortened V by 5 bases and J by 3 bases, and 9 bases separated the two germline ends. CDR1 KGHDR and CDR2 SFDVKD come from the germline V gene. This CDR3 has 14 amino acids. The CDR3 reads CATSGNRDTGELFF. The CDR3 DNA reads TGTGCCACCAGTGGTAACAGAGACACCGGGGAGCTGTTTTTT.

The sample holds many counts of this clonotype. The genes are TRBV28 and TRBJ2-4; D might be TRBD2 (5 bases). The germline V and J ends were trimmed by 8 bases and 2 bases, with 13 bases remaining between them. Germline loops: CDR1 MDHEN, CDR2 SYDVKM. The CDR3 length is 14 residues. Written as DNA, the CDR3 is TGTGCCAGCGGGCTCGGGGTCACCAAAAACATTCAGTACTTC. This gives the protein CASGLGVTKNIQYF.

This clonotype has just a few counts. The V call is TRBV4-1, the J call TRBJ2-2; TRBD2 aligns across 7 bases. V was pared by 2 bases and J by 0 bases, with 3 bases of the junction left unmatched. The CDR3 sequence is 16 residues long. Germline V gene lookup returns CDR1 MGHRA and CDR2 YSYEKL. CDR3 nucleotide sequence: TGCGCCAGCAGCCAAATAGCGGGCTCGAACACCGGGGAGCTGTTTTTT. It yields the protein CASSQIAGSNTGELFF.

The genes are TRBV29-1 and TRBJ2-5; no clear D. V dropped 4 bases and J dropped 0 bases, with 12 bases sitting between them. Germline assignment: CDR1 SQVTM and CDR2 ANQGSEA. This CDR3 comprises 14 residues. In DNA, the CDR3 is TGCAGCGTTGGACCAATCTCCTACCAAGAGACCCAGTACTTC. It specifies CSVGPISYQETQYF.